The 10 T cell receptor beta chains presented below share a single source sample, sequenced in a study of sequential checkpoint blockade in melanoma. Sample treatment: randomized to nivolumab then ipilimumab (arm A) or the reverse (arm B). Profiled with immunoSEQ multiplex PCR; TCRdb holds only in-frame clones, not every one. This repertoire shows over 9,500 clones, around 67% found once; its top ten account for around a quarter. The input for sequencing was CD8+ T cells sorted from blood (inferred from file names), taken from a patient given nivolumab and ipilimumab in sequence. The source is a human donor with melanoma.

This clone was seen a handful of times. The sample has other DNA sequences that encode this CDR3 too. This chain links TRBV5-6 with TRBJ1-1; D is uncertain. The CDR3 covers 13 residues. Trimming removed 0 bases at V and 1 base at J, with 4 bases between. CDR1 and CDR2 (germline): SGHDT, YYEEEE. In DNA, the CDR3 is TGTGCCAGCAGCTTGGGCGGGAACACTGAAGCTTTCTTT. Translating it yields CASSLGGNTEAFF.

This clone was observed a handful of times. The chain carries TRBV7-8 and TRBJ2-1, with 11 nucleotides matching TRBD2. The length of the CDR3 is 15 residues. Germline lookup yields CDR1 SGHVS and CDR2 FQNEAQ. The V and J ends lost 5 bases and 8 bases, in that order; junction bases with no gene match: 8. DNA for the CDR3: TGTGCCAGCAGCCACACTAGCGGGAGAGGGGATGAGCAGTTCTTC. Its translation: CASSHTSGRGDEQFF.

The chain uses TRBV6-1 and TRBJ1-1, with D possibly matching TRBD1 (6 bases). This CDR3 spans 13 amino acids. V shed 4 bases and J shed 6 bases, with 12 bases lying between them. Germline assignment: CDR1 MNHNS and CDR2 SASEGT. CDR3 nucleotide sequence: TGTGCCAGCAGTGGGGGGGGCAAGGCTGAAGCTTTCTTT. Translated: CASSGGGKAEAFF.

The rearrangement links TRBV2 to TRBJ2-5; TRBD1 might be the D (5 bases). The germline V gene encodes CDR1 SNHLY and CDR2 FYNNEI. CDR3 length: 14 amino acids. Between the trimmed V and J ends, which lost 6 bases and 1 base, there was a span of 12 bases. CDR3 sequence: CASRVQALQETQYF. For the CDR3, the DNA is TGTGCCAGCAGGGTACAGGCCCTCCAAGAGACCCAGTACTTC. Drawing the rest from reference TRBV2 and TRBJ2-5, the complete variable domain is EPEVTQTPSHQVTQMGQEVILRCVPISNHLYFYWYRQILGQKVEFLVSFYNNEISEKSEIFDDQFSVERPDGSNFTLKIRSTKLEDSAMYFCASRVQALQETQYFGPGTRLLVL.

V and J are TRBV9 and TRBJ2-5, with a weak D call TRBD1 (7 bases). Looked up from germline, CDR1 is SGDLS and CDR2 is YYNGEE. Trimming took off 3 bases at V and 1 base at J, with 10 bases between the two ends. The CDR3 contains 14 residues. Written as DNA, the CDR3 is TGTGCCAGCAGCGCGGGGGACAGCCAAGAGACCCAGTACTTC. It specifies CASSAGDSQETQYF.

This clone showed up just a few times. In nucleotides, the CDR3 is TGTGCCATCAGTGAGCCGACCCTAGCTTCACCCCTCCACTTT. This encodes CAISEPTLASPLHF. The chain is built from TRBV10-3 and TRBJ1-6, with D unclear. V was shortened by 2 bases and J by 9 bases, with 11 bases between the two germline ends. Looked up from germline, CDR1 is ENHRY and CDR2 is SYGVKD. The CDR3 has 14 amino acids.

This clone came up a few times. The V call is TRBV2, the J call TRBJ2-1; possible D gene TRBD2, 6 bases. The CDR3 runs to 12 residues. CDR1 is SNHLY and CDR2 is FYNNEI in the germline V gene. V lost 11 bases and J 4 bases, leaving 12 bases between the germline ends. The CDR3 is CAGSSDYNEQFF. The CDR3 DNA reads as TGTGCCGGATCTAGCGATTACAATGAGCAGTTCTTC.

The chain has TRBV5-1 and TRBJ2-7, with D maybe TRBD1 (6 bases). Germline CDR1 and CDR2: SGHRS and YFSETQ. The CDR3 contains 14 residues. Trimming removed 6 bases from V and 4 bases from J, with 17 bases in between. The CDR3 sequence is CASNLDRLPYEQYF. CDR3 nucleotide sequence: TGCGCCAGCAACTTAGACAGGCTTCCATACGAGCAGTACTTC.

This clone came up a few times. CDR3 region: CAFERGTGELFF. CDR3 in DNA: TGTGCCTTCGAGCGCGGCACCGGGGAGCTGTTTTTT. The chain uses TRBV7-8 and TRBJ2-2; D gene uncertain. Per the germline V gene, CDR1 is SGHVS and CDR2 is FQNEAQ. CDR3 length: 12 residues. V dropped 11 bases and J dropped 4 bases, with 11 bases sitting between them.

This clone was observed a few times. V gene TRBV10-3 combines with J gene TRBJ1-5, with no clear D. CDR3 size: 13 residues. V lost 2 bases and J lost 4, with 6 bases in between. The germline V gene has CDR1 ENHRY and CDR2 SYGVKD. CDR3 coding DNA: TGTGCCATCAGTGAGGCAGAAAATCAGCCCCAGCATTTT. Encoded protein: CAISEAENQPQHF.